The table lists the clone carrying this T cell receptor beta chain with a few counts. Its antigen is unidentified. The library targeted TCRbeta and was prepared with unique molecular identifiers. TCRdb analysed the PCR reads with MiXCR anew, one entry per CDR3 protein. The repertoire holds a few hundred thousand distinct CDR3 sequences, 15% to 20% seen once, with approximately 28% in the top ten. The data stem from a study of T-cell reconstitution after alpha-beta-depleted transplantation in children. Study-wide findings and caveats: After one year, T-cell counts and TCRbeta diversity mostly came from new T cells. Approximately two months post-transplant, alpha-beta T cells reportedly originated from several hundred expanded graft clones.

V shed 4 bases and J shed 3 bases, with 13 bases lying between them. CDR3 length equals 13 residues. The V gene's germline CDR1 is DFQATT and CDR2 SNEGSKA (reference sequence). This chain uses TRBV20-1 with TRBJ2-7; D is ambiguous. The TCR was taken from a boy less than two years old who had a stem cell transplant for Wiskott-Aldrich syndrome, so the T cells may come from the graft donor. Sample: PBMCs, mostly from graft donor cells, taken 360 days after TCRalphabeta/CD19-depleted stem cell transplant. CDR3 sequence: CSATRPLFYEQYF. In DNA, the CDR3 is TGCAGTGCTACCCGGCCTCTCTTCTACGAGCAGTACTTC.